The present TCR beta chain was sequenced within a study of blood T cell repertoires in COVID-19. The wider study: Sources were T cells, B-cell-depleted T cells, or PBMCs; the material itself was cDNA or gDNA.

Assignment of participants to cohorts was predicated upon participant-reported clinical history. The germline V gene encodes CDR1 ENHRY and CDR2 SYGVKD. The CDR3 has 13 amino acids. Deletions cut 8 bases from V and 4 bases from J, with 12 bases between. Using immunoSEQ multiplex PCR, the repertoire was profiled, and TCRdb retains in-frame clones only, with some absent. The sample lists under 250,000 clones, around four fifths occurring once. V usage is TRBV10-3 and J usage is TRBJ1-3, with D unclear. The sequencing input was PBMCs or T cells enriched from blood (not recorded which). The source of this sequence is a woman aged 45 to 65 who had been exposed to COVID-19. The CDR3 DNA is TGTGCCATCGCTTCCCGGGAAGGAAACACCATATATTTT. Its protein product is CAIASREGNTIYF.